This entry concerns a single T cell receptor beta chain. The sample belongs to a study of T cell responses to AZD1222 COVID-19 vaccine. V gave up 3 bases and J gave up 0 bases, with 12 bases separating them. Germline V gene data show CDR1 as SGHTS and CDR2 as YDEGEE. The CDR3 sequence is 15 residues long. TCRdb's table, derived via immunoSEQ multiplex PCR, lists solely in-frame clones and lacks some. The table lists 100,000 to 150,000 clones, around nine tenths of them singletons. The chain carries TRBV5-8 and TRBJ1-1; D is perhaps TRBD1 (5 bases). The clonotype was recovered from an adult in good health. The sequenced sample was peripheral blood, obtained on day 0 of AZD1222 vaccination. The DNA of the CDR3 is TGTGCCAGCAGCTCGTGGGACGGTATGAACACTGAAGCTTTCTTT. It yields the protein CASSSWDGMNTEAFF.